This TCR beta chain was found in a study of cytomegalovirus exposure and HLA in healthy donors. To note about this clone: Antigen: not known.

Primers included in the PCR were 60 Vbeta and 13 Jbeta primers. Using immunoSEQ multiplex PCR, the repertoire was profiled, and TCRdb retains in-frame clones only, with some absent. The sample lists about 140,000 clones; 68% were seen once. V was pared by 4 bases and J by 4 bases, with 12 bases of the junction left unmatched. Per germline, CDR1 MNHNS and CDR2 SASEGT. The CDR3 runs 16 residues. Overall study findings and caveats: The only immune exposure information that was available was CMV serostatus. One variant, a missense change in DCLRE1C, was linked in a later analysis to TCR beta V- and J-gene trimming. Earlier analysis yielded a pattern in which most TCR beta V segments were productive about 90% or about 30% of the time.

This chain joins TRBV6-1 and TRBJ2-7; 8 positions agree with TRBD2. What was sequenced was PBMCs. The TCR was taken from a man aged 30 to 45 in good health and CMV-seropositive. CDR3 nucleotides: TGTGCCAGCAGTGGCCCCATAGAGCGGGAGCGGTACGAGCAGTACTTC. Translating gives CASSGPIERERYEQYF.